What follows is one T cell receptor beta chain and its context. Its antigen is undetermined. The repertoire was sequenced with immunoSEQ multiplex PCR; TCRdb's copy has only in-frame clones and lacks some. This sample carries 140,000 to 150,000 clones, about 90% of them seen once, and the ten largest clones take around 5.2%. CDR3 length: 13 amino acids. V shed 3 bases and J 7 bases; nucleotides not matched to a gene: 4. CDR1 is MGHDK, CDR2 SYGVNS, per germline. The sample comes from a study of T cell responses to AZD1222 COVID-19 vaccine. Findings of the study overall: Nearly half of spike-specific TCRs reportedly target unmutated variant regions.

This clonotype originated in an adult in good health. The starting material was peripheral blood, obtained on day 0 of AZD1222 vaccination. The gene calls are TRBV25-1 and TRBJ1-2, with 8 nucleotides matching TRBD1. CDR3 in amino acids: CASSEPGGLGYTF. CDR3 nucleotide sequence: TGTGCCAGCAGTGAGCCAGGGGGCCTTGGCTACACCTTC.